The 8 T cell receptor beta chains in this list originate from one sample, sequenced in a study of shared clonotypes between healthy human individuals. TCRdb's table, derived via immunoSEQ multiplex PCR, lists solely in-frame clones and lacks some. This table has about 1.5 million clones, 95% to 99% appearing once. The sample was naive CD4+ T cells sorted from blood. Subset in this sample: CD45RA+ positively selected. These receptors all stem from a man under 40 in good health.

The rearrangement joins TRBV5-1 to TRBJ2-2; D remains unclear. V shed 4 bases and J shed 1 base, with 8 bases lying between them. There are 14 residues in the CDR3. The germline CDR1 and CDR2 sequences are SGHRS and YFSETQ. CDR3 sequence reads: CASSGVRNTGELFF. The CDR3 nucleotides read TGCGCCAGCAGCGGCGTCCGGAACACCGGGGAGCTGTTTTTT.

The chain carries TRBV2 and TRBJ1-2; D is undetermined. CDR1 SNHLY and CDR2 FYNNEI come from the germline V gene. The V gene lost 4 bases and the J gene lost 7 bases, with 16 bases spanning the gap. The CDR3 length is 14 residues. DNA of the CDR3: TGTGCCAGCAGTGCCGTCCGGGAATCGGGTGGCTACACCTTC. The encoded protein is CASSAVRESGGYTF.

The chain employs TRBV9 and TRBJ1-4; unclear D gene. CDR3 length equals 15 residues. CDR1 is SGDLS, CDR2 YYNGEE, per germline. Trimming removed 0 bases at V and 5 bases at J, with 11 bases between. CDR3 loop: CASSVGPSPNEKLFF. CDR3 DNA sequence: TGTGCCAGCAGCGTAGGGCCGTCCCCCAATGAAAAACTGTTTTTT. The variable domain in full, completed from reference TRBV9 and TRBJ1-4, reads DSGVTQTPKHLITATGQRVTLRCSPRSGDLSVYWYQQSLDQGLQFLIQYYNGEERAKGNILERFSAQQFPDLHSELNLSSLELGDSALYFCASSVGPSPNEKLFFGSGTQLSVL.

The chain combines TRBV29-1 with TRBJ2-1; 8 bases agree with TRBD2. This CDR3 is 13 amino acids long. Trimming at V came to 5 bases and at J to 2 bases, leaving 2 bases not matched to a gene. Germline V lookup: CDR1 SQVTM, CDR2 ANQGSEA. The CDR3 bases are TGCAGCGTTCCGGGACTAGCCTACAATGAGCAGTTCTTC. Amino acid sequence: CSVPGLAYNEQFF.

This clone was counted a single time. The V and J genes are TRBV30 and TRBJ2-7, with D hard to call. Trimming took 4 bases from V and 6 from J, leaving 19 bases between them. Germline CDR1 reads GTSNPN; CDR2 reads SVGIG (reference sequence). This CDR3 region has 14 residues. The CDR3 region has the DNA TGTGCCTGGACTTTTTGGGCAGGCCGCGGCGAGCAGTACTTC. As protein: CAWTFWAGRGEQYF.

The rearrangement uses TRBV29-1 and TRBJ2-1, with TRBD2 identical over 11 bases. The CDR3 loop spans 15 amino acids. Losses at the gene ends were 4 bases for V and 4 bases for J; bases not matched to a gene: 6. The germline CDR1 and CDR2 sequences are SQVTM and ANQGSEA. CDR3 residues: CSVVPGTSGYNEQFF. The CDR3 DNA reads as TGCAGCGTTGTCCCCGGGACTAGCGGTTACAATGAGCAGTTCTTC.

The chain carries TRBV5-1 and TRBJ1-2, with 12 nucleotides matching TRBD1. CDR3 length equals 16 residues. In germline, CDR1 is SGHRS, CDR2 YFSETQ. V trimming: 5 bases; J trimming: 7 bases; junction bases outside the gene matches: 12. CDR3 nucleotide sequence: TGCGCCAGCAGATCGGGACAGGGGGCTCGATCGGGTGGCTACACCTTC. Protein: CASRSGQGARSGGYTF.

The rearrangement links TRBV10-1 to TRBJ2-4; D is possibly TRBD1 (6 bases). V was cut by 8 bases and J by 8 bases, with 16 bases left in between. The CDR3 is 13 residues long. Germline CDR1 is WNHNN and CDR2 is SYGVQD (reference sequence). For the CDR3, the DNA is TGCGCCAGCTCCCGGACAGCTTCTGACATTCAGTACTTC. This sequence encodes CASSRTASDIQYF.